Below, 21 T cell receptor beta chains from the same sample are listed, as sequenced in a study of T-cell reconstitution after alpha-beta-depleted transplantation in children. Construction of the TCRbeta library involved unique molecular identifiers. One entry per CDR3 protein results from TCRdb running MiXCR on the PCR reads. The sample has a few hundred thousand distinct CDR3 sequences; roughly a tenth are singletons. Sequencing used PBMCs from the stem cell graft donor, obtained from the stem cell graft. The receptors here all came from a human donor who donated a stem cell graft to a child with SCID.

This clonotype was counted many times. The chain couples TRBV7-9 to TRBJ2-2, with 9 bases lining up with TRBD1. The trim removed 4 bases at V and 3 bases at J, leaving 3 bases unmatched. The V gene's germline CDR1 is SEHNR and CDR2 FQNEAQ (reference sequence). The CDR3 contains 15 residues. The CDR3 region is CASSWTGVDTGELFF. The CDR3 DNA is TGTGCCAGCAGCTGGACAGGGGTCGACACCGGGGAGCTGTTTTTT.

The chain uses TRBV6-1 and TRBJ2-1; tentatively, D is TRBD1 (6 bases). Per germline, CDR1 MNHNS and CDR2 SASEGT. Trimming took off 6 bases at V and 5 bases at J, with 26 bases between the two ends. The CDR3 contains 18 residues. CDR3 protein: CASSHGSYRAPRDNEQFF. The DNA of the CDR3 is TGTGCCAGCAGCCACGGTTCCTACAGGGCCCCGAGGGACAATGAGCAGTTCTTC.

The table lists this clonotype with many counts. V is TRBV7-2 and J is TRBJ2-3, with D uncertain. The germline CDR1 and CDR2 sequences are SGHTA and FQGNSA. This CDR3 has 15 residues. Trimming shortened V by 7 bases and J by 4 bases, and 18 bases separated the two germline ends. In nucleotides, the CDR3 is TGTGCCAGCACTTGGGCGCCCAGCCTTGCAGATACGCAGTATTTT. Encoded protein: CASTWAPSLADTQYF.

Worth noting for this clonotype: An end of the junction differs from the germline gene, which may be a read error. The chain uses TRBV12-3 or TRBV12-4 and TRBJ2-6, with TRBD1 matching over 8 bases. This CDR3 spans 18 amino acids. As DNA, the CDR3 is TGTGCCAGCTGTTTCAGGGGGCTTTCCCTCTCTGGGGCCAACGTCCTGACTTTC. It is translated as CASCFRGLSLSGANVLTF.

The sample holds many counts of this clonotype. The chain couples TRBV9 to TRBJ2-1; D is uncertain. Germline lookup yields CDR1 SGDLS and CDR2 YYNGEE. V shed 2 bases and J shed 6 bases, with 9 bases lying between them. The CDR3 covers 13 residues. The CDR3, as DNA: TGTGCCAGCAGCGTGGGATCTCTCAATGAGCAGTTCTTC. Encoded protein: CASSVGSLNEQFF.

The rearrangement links TRBV20-1 to TRBJ2-7; 9 bases are shared with TRBD1. The J segment lost 7 bases and the V segment lost 5 bases, leaving 15 bases of the junction unmatched. Germline V CDR1 and CDR2: DFQATT, SNEGSKA (reference sequence). The CDR3 spans 15 residues. The CDR3 coding sequence is TGCAGTGCTCGGAACGCAGCCGGGACAGGGCGGGAGCAGTACTTC. It encodes CSARNAAGTGREQYF.

The table lists this clonotype with a few counts. This sequence may be a read error, since a much larger clone differs from it by one base. The chain uses TRBV5-1 and TRBJ2-5; no clear D. CDR1 is SGHRS, CDR2 YFSETQ, per germline. The CDR3 runs 12 residues. The CDR3, as DNA: TGCGCCAGCAGCTTTGGGGAAGAGACCCAGTCCTTC. This encodes CASSFGEETQSF.

This clonotype has ten or more counts. The chain is built from TRBV20-1 and TRBJ1-1; D unresolved. This CDR3 contains 14 residues. The germline gives CDR1 DFQATT, CDR2 SNEGSKA (reference sequence). The V end lost 0 bases, the J end lost 4 bases, and 12 bases lay between the germline ends. CDR3 sequence: CSARDQQRSTEAFF. The CDR3, as DNA: TGCAGTGCTAGAGATCAACAGAGGAGCACTGAAGCTTTCTTT.

This clonotype showed up many times. The chain is built from TRBV29-1 and TRBJ2-3, with 8 bases aligning to TRBD2. Germline trimming cut 1 base from V and 6 bases from J; bases unmatched to any gene: 18. The CDR3 sequence is 18 residues long. Germline V gene sequence: CDR1 SQVTM, CDR2 ANQGSEA. This CDR3 is CSVEGALAGGSLGDTQYF. CDR3 coding DNA: TGCAGCGTTGAAGGGGCGCTAGCGGGCGGTTCCCTGGGGGATACGCAGTATTTT.

This clonotype was detected ten times or more. The CDR3 loop reads CASSQDSTGKGQETQYF. CDR3 bases: TGCGCCAGCAGCCAAGATTCGACAGGGAAGGGCCAAGAGACCCAGTACTTC. V gene TRBV4-1 combines with J gene TRBJ2-5; 7 bases map to TRBD1. The CDR3 totals 17 residues. Germline loops: CDR1 MGHRA, CDR2 YSYEKL. With 0 bases clipped from V and 1 base from J, the junction kept 8 bases outside the gene matches.

The genes are TRBV4-3 and TRBJ2-7; 10 bases are shared with TRBD2. This CDR3 is 16 amino acids long. J was trimmed by 3 bases and V by 0 bases; bases with no gene match: 5. Germline CDR1 LGHNA, CDR2 YSLEER. Here the CDR3 DNA reads TGCGCCAGCAGCCAAGATGGTCGACTAGCGGGCTACGAGCAGTACTTC. This sequence encodes CASSQDGRLAGYEQYF.

This clonotype has at least ten counts. V usage is TRBV11-2 and J usage is TRBJ2-3, with 15 bases identical to TRBD2. The V gene end was trimmed by 3 bases and the J gene end by 2 bases; junction bases not matched to a gene: 9. Germline CDR1 SGHAT, CDR2 FQNNGV. The CDR3 consists of 19 residues. DNA of the CDR3: TGTGCCAGCAGCTTGACCCTTGGGACTAGCGGGGGGTTCACAGATACGCAGTATTTT. Its translation: CASSLTLGTSGGFTDTQYF.

The table lists this clonotype with many counts. The chain joins TRBV4-1 to TRBJ2-7; 8 bases are a match to TRBD2. This CDR3 has 22 amino acids. Germline lookup yields CDR1 MGHRA and CDR2 YSYEKL. J lost 2 bases, V lost 0 bases, and 24 bases had no gene match. CDR3 amino acids: CASSQDWGHLIAGGPRPYEQYF. The CDR3 DNA is TGCGCCAGCAGCCAAGACTGGGGACATCTTATCGCGGGGGGACCTAGACCCTACGAGCAGTACTTC.

At least ten counts were recorded for this clonotype. This chain links TRBV10-3 with TRBJ2-2; D might be TRBD1 (5 bases). CDR1 ENHRY and CDR2 SYGVKD come from the germline V gene. This CDR3 has 12 residues. V shed 8 bases and J shed 4 bases, with 8 bases lying between them. The CDR3 DNA sequence: TGTGCCATCGGCAGGGCCACCGGGGAGCTGTTTTTT. Encoded protein: CAIGRATGELFF.

This clonotype was counted ten times or more. The V and J genes are TRBV29-1 and TRBJ1-4, with D uncertain. Trimming left V 2 bases short and J 5 bases short, with 3 bases between. The CDR3 totals 11 residues. In germline, CDR1 is SQVTM, CDR2 ANQGSEA. The CDR3 loop is CSVEWNEKLFF. The CDR3 DNA reads as TGCAGCGTTGAATGGAATGAAAAACTGTTTTTT.

The table lists this clonotype with many counts. CDR3 DNA sequence: TGTGCCAGCACCCAACGGGAGGGTGAAGCTTTCTTT. This codes for CASTQREGEAFF. V gene TRBV7-9 combines with J gene TRBJ1-1; D is ambiguous. Germline loops: CDR1 SEHNR, CDR2 FQNEAQ (reference sequence). V was trimmed by 7 bases and J by 7 bases, leaving 13 bases between them. This CDR3 comprises 12 residues.

This clonotype was recorded many times. The V gene is TRBV9, the J gene TRBJ2-2; D gene ambiguous. The CDR3 is 14 residues long. V was pared by 5 bases and J by 0 bases, with 8 bases between. The germline CDR1 and CDR2 sequences are SGDLS and YYNGEE. As DNA, the CDR3 is TGTGCCAGCAGGGAAGCTCCGAACACCGGGGAGCTGTTTTTT. Protein sequence: CASREAPNTGELFF.

This clonotype was found many times. The chain recombines TRBV7-3 with TRBJ2-3; the D call may be TRBD1 or TRBD2 (5 bases each). The V gene's germline CDR1 is SGHTA and CDR2 FQGTGA. Between the trimmed V and J ends, which lost 2 bases and 6 bases, there was a span of 12 bases. The CDR3 covers 14 residues. The CDR3 DNA reads as TGTGCCAGCAGCTTACGGGGCAGGGCGGATACGCAGTATTTT. This gives the protein CASSLRGRADTQYF.

Ten or more counts support this clonotype. The gene calls are TRBV6-2 or TRBV6-3 and TRBJ2-7; D may be TRBD2 (5 bases). The CDR3 consists of 14 residues. Germline CDR1 reads MNHEY; CDR2 reads SVGEGT. V lost 7 bases and J 2 bases, leaving 15 bases between the germline ends. The CDR3 DNA reads as TGTGCCAGCACCGAGGGCAGTTCGACCTACGAGCAGTACTTC. It is translated as CASTEGSSTYEQYF.

This clonotype was recorded many times. The chain joins TRBV12-3 or TRBV12-4 to TRBJ1-1, with 7 bases aligning to TRBD1. The junction had 11 bases not matched to a gene; V was cut back by 6 bases and J by 4 bases. The CDR3 spans 15 residues. For the CDR3, the DNA is TGTGCCAGCAGCCCGACAGGGCGGCAGGTCACTGAAGCTTTCTTT. Its translation is CASSPTGRQVTEAFF.

The sample holds many counts of this clonotype. V gene TRBV7-6 combines with J gene TRBJ2-2; 9 bases match TRBD2. Germline trimming cut 2 bases from V and 2 bases from J; bases unmatched to any gene: 9. The length of the CDR3 is 18 residues. Germline loops: CDR1 SGHVS, CDR2 FNYEAQ. In DNA form, the CDR3 reads TGTGCCAGCAGCTTAAGTCCGCGGGGGGGTACCAACACCGGGGAGCTGTTTTTT. Translated, it gives CASSLSPRGGTNTGELFF.